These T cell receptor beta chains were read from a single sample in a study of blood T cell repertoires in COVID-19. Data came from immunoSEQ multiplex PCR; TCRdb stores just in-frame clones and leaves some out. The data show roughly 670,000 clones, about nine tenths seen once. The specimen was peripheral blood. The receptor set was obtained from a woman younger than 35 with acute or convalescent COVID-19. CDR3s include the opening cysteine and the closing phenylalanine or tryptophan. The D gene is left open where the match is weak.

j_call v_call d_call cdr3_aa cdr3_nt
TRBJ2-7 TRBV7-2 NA CASSVNYEQYF TGTGCCAGCAGCGTCAACTACGAGCAGTACTTC
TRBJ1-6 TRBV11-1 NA CASSNRDFNSPLHF TGTGCCAGCAGCAACCGGGACTTCAATTCACCCCTCCACTTT
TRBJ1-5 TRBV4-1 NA CASSQESQDYSNQPQHF TGCGCCAGCAGCCAAGAATCCCAGGATTATAGCAATCAGCCCCAGCATTTT
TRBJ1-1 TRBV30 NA CAWSVLVPGNTEAFF TGTGCCTGGAGTGTACTCGTCCCCGGGAACACTGAAGCTTTCTTT
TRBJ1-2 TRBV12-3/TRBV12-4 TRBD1 CASTRTGRNGYTF TGTGCCAGCACCAGGACAGGGAGAAATGGCTACACCTTC
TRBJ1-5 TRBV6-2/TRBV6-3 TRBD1 CASSYGAGGWRNQPQHF TGTGCCAGCAGTTACGGGGCAGGGGGCTGGAGGAATCAGCCCCAGCATTTT
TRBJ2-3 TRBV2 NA CASNGGTDTQYF TGTGCCAGCAATGGGGGGACAGATACGCAGTATTTT
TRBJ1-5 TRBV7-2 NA CASSLERGQPQHF TGTGCCAGCAGCTTAGAACGGGGACAGCCCCAGCATTTT
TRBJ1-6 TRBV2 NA CASTPNGGSYNSPLHF TGTGCCAGCACCCCGAACGGCGGCTCCTATAATTCACCCCTCCACTTT
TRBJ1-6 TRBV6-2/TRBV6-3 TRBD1 CASRPIHRGLGSPLHF TGTGCCAGCAGACCTATACACAGGGGGCTAGGTTCACCCCTCCACTTT
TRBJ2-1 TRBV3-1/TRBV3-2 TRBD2 CASSQSGGAFNEQFF TGTGCCAGCAGCCAGAGCGGGGGGGCTTTCAATGAGCAGTTCTTC
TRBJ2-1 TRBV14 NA CASSQAGLVEQFF TGTGCCAGCAGCCAAGCGGGGTTGGTTGAGCAGTTCTTC
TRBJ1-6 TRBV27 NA CASSLERGSPLHF TGTGCCAGCAGTTTGGAACGGGGTTCACCCCTCCACTTT
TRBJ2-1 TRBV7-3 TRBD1 CASSLGGQGRNEQFF TGTGCCAGCAGCTTAGGGGGACAGGGGCGCAATGAGCAGTTCTTC
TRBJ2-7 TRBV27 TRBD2 CASSRFLASGDEQYF TGTGCCAGCAGCCGCTTTCTGGCTAGCGGAGACGAGCAGTACTTC
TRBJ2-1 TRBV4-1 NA CASSHVAESYNEQFF TGCGCCAGCAGCCACGTAGCGGAGTCCTACAATGAGCAGTTCTTC
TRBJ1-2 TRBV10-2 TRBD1 CASIRGQGKGGYTF TGCGCCAGCATCAGGGGACAGGGGAAGGGCGGCTACACCTTC
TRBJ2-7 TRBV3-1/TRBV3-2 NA CASSPRGARYEQYF TGTGCCAGCAGCCCCCGGGGGGCGAGGTACGAGCAGTACTTC
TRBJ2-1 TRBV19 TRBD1 CRGQGCNEQFF TGTCGAGGACAGGGATGCAATGAGCAGTTCTTC
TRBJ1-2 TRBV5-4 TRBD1 CASSPTGEVFGYTF TGTGCCAGCAGCCCTACAGGGGAAGTCTTTGGCTACACCTTC
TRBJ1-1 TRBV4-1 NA CASSHGGAEAFF TGCGCCAGCAGCCATGGGGGGGCTGAAGCTTTCTTT
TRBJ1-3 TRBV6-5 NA CASRPPGRGNTIYF TGTGCCAGCAGACCACCAGGGCGCGGAAACACCATATATTTT
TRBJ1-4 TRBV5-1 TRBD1 CASSWEDRGREKLFF TGCGCCAGCAGCTGGGAGGACAGGGGAAGAGAAAAACTGTTTTTT
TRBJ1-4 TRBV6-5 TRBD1 CASSYSQTGAGEKLFF TGTGCCAGCAGTTACTCCCAGACAGGGGCCGGTGAAAAACTGTTTTTT